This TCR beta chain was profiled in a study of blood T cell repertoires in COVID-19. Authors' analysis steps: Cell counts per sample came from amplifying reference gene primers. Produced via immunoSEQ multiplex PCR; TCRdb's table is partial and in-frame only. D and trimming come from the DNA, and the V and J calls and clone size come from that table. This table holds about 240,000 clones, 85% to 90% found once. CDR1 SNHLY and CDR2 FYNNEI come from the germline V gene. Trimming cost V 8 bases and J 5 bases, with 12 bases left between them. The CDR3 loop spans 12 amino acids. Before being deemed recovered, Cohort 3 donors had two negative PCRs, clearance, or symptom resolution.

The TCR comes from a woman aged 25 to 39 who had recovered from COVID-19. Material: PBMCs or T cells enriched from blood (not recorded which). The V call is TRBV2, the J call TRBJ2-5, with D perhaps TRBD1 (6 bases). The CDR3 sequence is CASQQGGETQYF. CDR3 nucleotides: TGTGCCAGCCAACAGGGCGGGGAGACCCAGTACTTC.